The 20 T cell receptor beta chains reported below all come from one sample, sequenced in a study of control samples from healthy donors and cancer patients. Only in-frame clones appear in the TCRdb table, and some are missing; sequencing was by immunoSEQ multiplex PCR. The table records around 100,000 clones, about 87% of them present only once. The sample consisted of blood. These TCRs come from a woman in her 70s in good health.

The rearrangement links TRBV7-8 to TRBJ2-2; 13 positions match TRBD2. The V segment lost 0 bases and the J segment 3 bases; nucleotides outside the gene matches: 10. CDR1 is SGHVS, CDR2 FQNEAQ, per germline. This CDR3 spans 20 amino acids. Here the CDR3 reads CASSLAPGTSGTFDTGELFF. The CDR3 DNA reads as TGTGCCAGCAGCTTAGCCCCCGGGACTAGCGGGACATTTGACACCGGGGAGCTGTTTTTT.

The chain combines TRBV7-6 with TRBJ2-3; D is perhaps TRBD2 (6 bases). V dropped 1 base and J dropped 5 bases, with 7 bases sitting between them. CDR3 length: 13 amino acids. CDR1 is SGHVS and CDR2 is FNYEAQ in the germline V gene. The CDR3 here is CASSLVGGDTQYF. In DNA form, the CDR3 reads TGTGCCAGCAGCTTAGTGGGGGGAGATACGCAGTATTTT.

CDR3 bases: TGTGCCTGGAGTGGCAGACAGGCGGCTTTCTTT. It translates to CAWSGRQAAFF. The chain joins TRBV30 to TRBJ1-1; TRBD1 might be the D (6 bases). In germline, CDR1 is GTSNPN, CDR2 SVGIG (reference sequence). The CDR3 contains 11 residues. V lost 1 base and J lost 11, with 11 bases in between.

The chain carries TRBV5-1 and TRBJ2-2, with TRBD2 matching over 8 bases. V lost 5 bases to trimming and J lost 8 bases; unmatched junction nucleotides: 11. The CDR3 spans 15 residues. Germline V gene sequence: CDR1 SGHRS, CDR2 YFSETQ. CDR3 region: CASRTRGAGSGELFF. The CDR3 DNA is TGCGCCAGCAGGACGCGGGGGGCCGGATCTGGGGAGCTGTTTTTT.

V and J are TRBV18 and TRBJ1-1; D is possibly TRBD1 (6 bases). The V and J ends lost 6 bases and 0 bases respectively, with 14 bases between them. This CDR3 is built from 15 residues. Germline V gene sequence: CDR1 KGHSH, CDR2 LQKENI. For the CDR3, the DNA is TGTGCCAGCTCGCCTCTGGGACACCTGAACACTGAAGCTTTCTTT. Protein: CASSPLGHLNTEAFF.

The rearrangement joins TRBV6-5 to TRBJ1-5, with D possibly TRBD1 on 5 matching bases. The CDR3 runs to 15 residues. Trimming pared 6 bases from V and 4 bases from J, leaving 16 bases between. The V gene's germline CDR1 is MNHEY and CDR2 SVGAGI. The CDR3 reads CASRAPGAGNQPQHF. DNA of the CDR3: TGTGCCAGCAGGGCCCCCGGGGCGGGGAATCAGCCCCAGCATTTT.

The chain uses TRBV19 and TRBJ1-1; 8 positions agree with TRBD1. The germline gives CDR1 LNHDA, CDR2 SQIVND (reference sequence). Trimming took 5 bases from V and 1 from J; bases not matched to a gene: 0. This CDR3 comprises 13 residues. The CDR3 region is CASSQGANTEAFF. The CDR3, as DNA: TGTGCCAGTAGTCAGGGGGCGAACACTGAAGCTTTCTTT.

This rearrangement joins TRBV10-3 to TRBJ2-2, with D possibly TRBD1 on 6 matching bases. The germline CDR1 and CDR2 sequences are ENHRY and SYGVKD. This CDR3 is built from 14 residues. V lost 5 bases, J lost 5 bases, and 12 bases lay in between. The CDR3 sequence is CAISYRQETGELFF. CDR3 DNA: TGTGCCATCAGTTATAGACAGGAAACCGGGGAGCTGTTTTTT.

CDR3 sequence: CASSQGTGKYGYTF. The CDR3, as DNA: TGTGCCAGCAGCCAAGGCACAGGGAAGTATGGCTACACCTTC. V gene TRBV14 combines with J gene TRBJ1-2; D perhaps matches TRBD1 (6 bases). The V end lost 1 base, the J end lost 5 bases, and 11 bases lay between the germline ends. Germline V gene data show CDR1 as SGHDN and CDR2 as FVKESK. The CDR3 has 14 residues.

The chain uses TRBV6-2 or TRBV6-3 and TRBJ2-2; 13 bases are a match to TRBD2. Germline V lookup: CDR1 MNHEY, CDR2 SVGEGT. Trimming at V came to 6 bases and at J to 0 bases, leaving 4 bases not matched to a gene. The CDR3 contains 17 residues. In DNA, the CDR3 is TGTGCCAGCAGCACCGGGACTAGCGGGGCGAACACCGGGGAGCTGTTTTTT. This gives the protein CASSTGTSGANTGELFF.

The genes are TRBV6-6 and TRBJ1-2; D not certain. Germline-derived CDR1 and CDR2 are MNHNY and SVGAGI (reference sequence). CDR3 length: 12 amino acids. Trimming shortened V by 5 bases and J by 8 bases, and 12 bases separated the two germline ends. The CDR3, as DNA: TGTGCCAGCAGTCCAGAAGTGGGCGGCTACACCTTC. Translating gives CASSPEVGGYTF.

The chain has TRBV6-5 and TRBJ1-1, with D tentatively TRBD1 (5 bases). This CDR3 has 14 amino acids. The V gene's germline CDR1 is MNHEY and CDR2 SVGAGI. V lost 6 bases and J lost 4, with 15 bases in between. CDR3 region: CASRSGTGGTEAFF. Written as DNA, the CDR3 is TGTGCCAGCAGATCCGGGACCGGTGGCACTGAAGCTTTCTTT.

V gene TRBV2 combines with J gene TRBJ2-1, with 12 nucleotides matching TRBD2. Germline V gene sequence: CDR1 SNHLY, CDR2 FYNNEI. The V gene end was trimmed by 8 bases and the J gene end by 4 bases; junction bases not matched to a gene: 3. The CDR3 has 14 amino acids. The CDR3 protein is CASVGLAGYNEQFF. The DNA of the CDR3 is TGTGCCAGCGTTGGACTAGCGGGGTACAATGAGCAGTTCTTC.

The chain links TRBV14 to TRBJ1-2; D not certain. V was cut by 4 bases and J by 7 bases, with 19 bases left in between. Germline lookup yields CDR1 SGHDN and CDR2 FVKESK. The CDR3 is 15 residues long. The CDR3 sequence: CASSPATGSLGGYTF. The CDR3 DNA is TGTGCCAGCAGCCCTGCGACGGGGTCATTGGGTGGCTACACCTTC.

This chain joins TRBV7-2 and TRBJ2-1, with TRBD2 identical over 8 bases. The CDR3 is made up of 15 amino acids. CDR1 is SGHTA and CDR2 is FQGNSA in the germline V gene. V gave up 4 bases and J gave up 1 base; unmatched junction bases: 3. The CDR3 DNA is TGTGCCAGCAGCTCCTCTAGCGGGTCCTACAATGAGCAGTTCTTC. Residues: CASSSSSGSYNEQFF. Filled out from reference TRBV7-2 and TRBJ2-1, the complete variable domain reads GAGVSQSPSNKVTEKGKDVELRCDPISGHTALYWYRQSLGQGLEFLIYFQGNSAPDKSGLPSDRFSAERTGGSVSTLTIQRTQQEDSAVYLCASSSSSGSYNEQFFGPGTRLTVL.

The chain combines TRBV10-1 with TRBJ2-1, with 8 positions matching TRBD2. V trimming: 9 bases; J trimming: 8 bases; junction bases outside the gene matches: 9. CDR1 WNHNN and CDR2 SYGVQD come from the germline V gene (reference sequence). The CDR3 is made up of 13 amino acids. The CDR3 region has the DNA TGCGCCAGGGGGGGGATAGCGGGATATGAGCAGTTCTTC. Its translation: CARGGIAGYEQFF.

This clone was detected once. This chain links TRBV30 with TRBJ1-2; D is ambiguous. Trimming took off 8 bases at V and 2 bases at J, with 9 bases between the two ends. Germline CDR1 and CDR2: GTSNPN and SVGIG (reference sequence). The CDR3 is 11 residues long. CDR3 coding DNA: TGTGCCCTAGCACAGAACTATGGCTACACCTTC. Its protein is CALAQNYGYTF.

This chain joins TRBV19 and TRBJ1-5; a possible D gene is TRBD1 (5 bases). Germline V gives CDR1 LNHDA, CDR2 SQIVND (reference sequence). V lost 6 bases to trimming and J lost 2 bases, with 17 bases between them. CDR3 length: 16 amino acids. The CDR3 bases are TGTGCCAGTAGGCCCTTCCTAGGGGACGGCAATCAGCCCCAGCATTTT. Protein: CASRPFLGDGNQPQHF.

The rearrangement joins TRBV3-1 (or the pseudogene TRBV3-2) to TRBJ2-2; a possible D gene is TRBD1 (6 bases). Deletions cut 1 base from V and 0 bases from J, with 6 bases between. CDR1 and CDR2 from the germline V gene are LGHDT and YNNKEL (reference sequence). This CDR3 comprises 15 residues. The CDR3 nucleotides read TGTGCCAGCAGCCAAGGGACAGCGAACACCGGGGAGCTGTTTTTT. It specifies CASSQGTANTGELFF.

This clone was counted once. V and J are TRBV29-1 and TRBJ1-1; possibly TRBD1 for D (5 bases). This CDR3 has 12 amino acids. The V end was cut by 7 bases, the J end by 4 bases, with 13 bases between. Looked up from germline, CDR1 is SQVTM and CDR2 is ANQGSEA. The CDR3 region has the DNA TGCAGCGCTATCACCACAGGCACTGAAGCTTTCTTT. It yields the protein CSAITTGTEAFF.